This T cell receptor (beta chain) was identified during a study of cytomegalovirus exposure and HLA in healthy donors. Whole-study findings and limits: On later analysis, the bulk of CMV-associated TCR beta chains appeared to be HLA-restricted.

To note about this clone: Its antigen is not identified.

It was with 60 Vbeta and 13 Jbeta primers that the PCR ran. Measured with immunoSEQ multiplex PCR; TCRdb has only the in-frame clones, and not every one. The data contain about 130,000 clones, 70% to 85% of them seen just once; the ten biggest clones take up roughly 3%. This sequence originates from a man aged 45-65 years in good health and CMV-seronegative. Source material: PBMCs.

CDR3 DNA sequence: TGTGCCAGCAGCGGAAGACTCCCTGGTGGCTACACCTTC. Its protein is CASSGRLPGGYTF. The chain combines TRBV7-8 with TRBJ1-2; D remains unclear. Trimming pared 5 bases from V and 7 bases from J, leaving 14 bases between. The CDR3 has 13 amino acids. Per the germline V gene, CDR1 is SGHVS and CDR2 is FQNEAQ.